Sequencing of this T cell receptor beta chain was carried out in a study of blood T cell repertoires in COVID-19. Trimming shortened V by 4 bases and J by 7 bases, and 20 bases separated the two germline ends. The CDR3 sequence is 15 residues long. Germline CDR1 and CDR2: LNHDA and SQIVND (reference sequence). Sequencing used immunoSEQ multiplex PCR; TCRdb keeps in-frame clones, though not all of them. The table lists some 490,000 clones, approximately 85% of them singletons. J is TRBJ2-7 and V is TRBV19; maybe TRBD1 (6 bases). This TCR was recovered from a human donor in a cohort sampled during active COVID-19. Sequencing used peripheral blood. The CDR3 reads CASSSRDTLSGEQYF. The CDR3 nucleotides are TGTGCCAGTAGTAGTCGGGACACCCTTTCGGGGGAGCAGTACTTC.